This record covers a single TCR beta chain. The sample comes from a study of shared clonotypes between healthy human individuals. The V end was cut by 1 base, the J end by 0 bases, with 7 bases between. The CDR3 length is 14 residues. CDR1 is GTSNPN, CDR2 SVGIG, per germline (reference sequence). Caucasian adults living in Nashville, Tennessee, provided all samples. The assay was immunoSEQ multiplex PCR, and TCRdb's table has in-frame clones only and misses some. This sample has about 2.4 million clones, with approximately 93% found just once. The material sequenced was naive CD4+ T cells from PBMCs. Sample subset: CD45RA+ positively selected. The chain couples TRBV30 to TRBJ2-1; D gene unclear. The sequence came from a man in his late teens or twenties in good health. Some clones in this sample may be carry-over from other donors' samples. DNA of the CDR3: TGTGCCTGGAGTGCCTACAGCTCCTACAATGAGCAGTTCTTC. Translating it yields CAWSAYSSYNEQFF. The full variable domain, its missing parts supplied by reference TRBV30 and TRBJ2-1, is SQTIHQWPATLVQPVGSPLSLECTVEGTSNPNLYWYRQAAGRGLQLLFYSVGIGQISSEVPQNLSASRPQDRQFILSSKKLLLSDSGFYLCAWSAYSSYNEQFFGPGTRLTVL.